This T cell receptor beta chain was found in a study of cytomegalovirus exposure and HLA in healthy donors. TCRdb's table, derived via immunoSEQ multiplex PCR, lists solely in-frame clones and lacks some. The sample yields more than 55,000 clones, about 95% seen once. In germline, CDR1 is MNHEY, CDR2 SVGAGI. The J segment lost 7 bases and the V segment lost 5 bases, leaving 5 bases of the junction unmatched. CDR3 size: 14 residues. The validation cohort, a group of 120 subjects, included the donors and was separate from the roughly 670-subject first cohort. This sequence was found in a woman aged 18-29 years in good health and CMV-seronegative. The chain joins TRBV6-5 to TRBJ2-4, with 10 bases lining up with TRBD2. Sequencing was carried out using PBMCs. The CDR3 spells CASSSGGVLNIQYF. The CDR3 DNA follows: TGTGCCAGCAGTAGCGGGGGGGTACTTAACATTCAGTACTTC.